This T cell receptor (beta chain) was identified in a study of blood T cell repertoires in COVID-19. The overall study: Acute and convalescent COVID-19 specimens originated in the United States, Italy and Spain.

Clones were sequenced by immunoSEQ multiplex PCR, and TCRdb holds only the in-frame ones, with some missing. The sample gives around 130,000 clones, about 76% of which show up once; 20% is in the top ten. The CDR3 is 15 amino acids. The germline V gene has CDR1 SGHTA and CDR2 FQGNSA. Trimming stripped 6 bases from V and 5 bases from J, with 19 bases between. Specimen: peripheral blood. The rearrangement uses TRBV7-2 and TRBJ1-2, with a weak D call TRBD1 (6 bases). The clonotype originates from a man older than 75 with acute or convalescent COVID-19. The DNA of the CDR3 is TGTGCCAGCAGGGAAGGAACAGGGACGACTTATGGCTACACCTTC. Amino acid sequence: CASREGTGTTYGYTF.